The 4 T cell receptor beta chains below come from one sample, sequenced in a study of blood T cells in healthy people across ages. Next came a second PCR, run for about 6 to 12 cycles, which used a sample-barcoded 5' primer along with a J-beta primer mix. TCRdb ran MiXCR on the 5' RACE reads and lists one entry per CDR3 protein. The sample lists around 650,000 distinct CDR3 sequences; approximately 30% were seen once. The sample comprised blood. The receptors originated from a woman of 80 years or more in good health.

In its sample, this clonotype was seen many times. The gene calls are TRBV12-3 or TRBV12-4 and TRBJ2-1, with D possibly being TRBD1 or TRBD2 (5 bases each). Trimming removed 6 bases at V and 10 bases at J, with 16 bases between. The CDR3 contains 13 residues. Here the CDR3 reads CASSATRGFEQFF. In DNA, the CDR3 is TGTGCCAGCAGCGCCACGAGGGGTTTCGAGCAGTTCTTC.

This clonotype has ten or more counts. The rearrangement joins TRBV3-1 to TRBJ2-1, with D maybe TRBD1 (5 bases). This CDR3 spans 15 amino acids. Germline CDR1 and CDR2: LGHDT and YNNKEL (reference sequence). V was trimmed by 4 bases and J by 1 base, leaving 11 bases between them. CDR3 bases: TGTGCCAGCAGCCGAGCGACAGTTTCCTACAATGAGCAGTTCTTC. Translating it yields CASSRATVSYNEQFF.

A remark on this clonotype: Given a much more abundant clone one base away, this may be a read error. The CDR3 sequence: CASSRTENEQYF. The CDR3 bases are TGCGCCAGCAGCCGGACAGAGAATGAGCAGTACTTC. The chain carries TRBV5-1 and TRBJ2-7; D is possibly TRBD1 (6 bases). CDR1 is SGHRS and CDR2 is YFSETQ in the germline V gene. V lost 4 bases, J lost 7 bases, and 12 bases lay in between. This CDR3 contains 12 residues.

This clonotype showed up many times. The chain is built from TRBV4-1 and TRBJ1-1; D possibly corresponds to TRBD1 (5 bases). Germline CDR1 is MGHRA and CDR2 is YSYEKL. Trimming stripped 1 base from V and 7 bases from J, with 16 bases between. The length of the CDR3 is 15 residues. Here the CDR3 reads CASSQGTPNPNEAFF. CDR3 coding DNA: TGCGCCAGCAGCCAAGGGACACCTAACCCCAATGAAGCTTTCTTT.